The present TCR beta chain was sequenced within a study of cytomegalovirus exposure and HLA in healthy donors. Study outcomes and limitations: It was about 150 TCR beta chains that were listed as cytomegalovirus-associated. A few CMV-associated chains were confirmed in vitro to be specific for CMV antigens. One variant, a missense change in DCLRE1C, was linked in a later analysis to TCR beta V- and J-gene trimming.

On this clone itself: As yet, its antigen is unknown. An end of the junction differs from the germline gene, which may be a read error.

CDR3 length equals 15 residues. Germline CDR1 MDHEN, CDR2 SYDVKM. PCR amplification relied on 60 Vbeta primers (plus 13 Jbeta primers). Assay: immunoSEQ multiplex PCR; the TCRdb copy retains only in-frame clones and omits some. The sample includes some 150,000 clones, 81% of them seen just once. This receptor was obtained from a woman in her forties or fifties in good health and CMV-seronegative. Material for sequencing was PBMCs. The chain joins TRBV28 to TRBJ2-7, with TRBD1 identical over 10 bases. The CDR3 region is CASSSVDRGSASKNF. For the CDR3, the DNA is TGTGCCAGCAGTTCCGTGGACAGGGGGTCGGCGTCTAAGAACTTC.